Following are 9 T cell receptor beta chains from one sample sequenced in a study of beta chain features in type 1 diabetes. What was sequenced were expressed TCRB transcripts, since all of the isolated RNA had been reverse transcribed. Data came from immunoSEQ multiplex PCR; TCRdb stores just in-frame clones and leaves some out. In the table there are more than 150,000 clones, just over 9% of which are singletons. Sequencing input: central memory CD4+ T cells from blood. All receptors come from a woman between 18 and 30 years old in good health.

This clone was counted many times. CDR3 in amino acids: CASINRMGAYGEQFF. CDR3 coding DNA: TGTGCCAGCATTAACAGGATGGGGGCATATGGTGAGCAGTTCTTC. The chain joins TRBV2 to TRBJ2-1; TRBD1 is a possible D gene (6 bases). Trimming cost V 7 bases and J 9 bases, with 22 bases left between them. Germline CDR1 SNHLY, CDR2 FYNNEI. CDR3 length equals 15 residues. The complete variable domain, with remaining parts taken from reference TRBV2 and TRBJ2-1, reads EPEVTQTPSHQVTQMGQEVILRCVPISNHLYFYWYRQILGQKVEFLVSFYNNEISEKSEIFDDQFSVERPDGSNFTLKIRSTKLEDSAMYFCASINRMGAYGEQFFGPGTRLTVL.

Points on this clone: Given a much more abundant clone one base away, this may be a read error. The rearrangement links TRBV4-2 to TRBJ2-1; 10 bases are a match to TRBD1. The V gene end was trimmed by 2 bases and the J gene end by 7 bases; junction bases not matched to a gene: 5. CDR3 length: 15 amino acids. The V gene's germline CDR1 is LGHNA and CDR2 YNFKEQ. The CDR3 sequence is CASSQPTDRGNEQFF. Here the CDR3 DNA reads TGTGCCAGCAGCCAACCAACGGACAGGGGGAATGAGCAGTTCTTC.

This clone appeared a few times. The V and J genes are TRBV2 and TRBJ2-5; no clear D gene. V lost 6 bases and J 3 bases, leaving 5 bases between the germline ends. The CDR3 is made up of 11 amino acids. Germline CDR1 reads SNHLY; CDR2 reads FYNNEI. CDR3 in amino acids: CASRVEETQYF. DNA for the CDR3: TGTGCCAGCAGAGTAGAAGAGACCCAGTACTTC. Together with reference TRBV2 and TRBJ2-5, the CDR3 gives the full variable domain: EPEVTQTPSHQVTQMGQEVILRCVPISNHLYFYWYRQILGQKVEFLVSFYNNEISEKSEIFDDQFSVERPDGSNFTLKIRSTKLEDSAMYFCASRVEETQYFGPGTRLLVL.

The chain combines TRBV7-2 with TRBJ2-6; D is unclear. CDR1 SGHTA and CDR2 FQGNSA come from the germline V gene. This CDR3 comprises 15 residues. The V end was cut by 5 bases, the J end by 2 bases, with 10 bases between. The CDR3 reads CASSTPGAGANVLTF. Here the CDR3 DNA reads TGTGCCAGCAGCACCCCTGGAGCTGGGGCCAACGTCCTGACTTTC.

This rearrangement joins TRBV5-1 to TRBJ2-7; D might be TRBD1 (5 bases). CDR1 and CDR2 (germline): SGHRS, YFSETQ. The V end was cut by 3 bases, the J end by 3 bases, with 13 bases between. There are 14 residues in the CDR3. In DNA, the CDR3 is TGCGCCAGCAGCTCTGGCAGGGTTAACTACGAGCAGTACTTC. The encoded protein is CASSSGRVNYEQYF.

This clone has a handful of counts. The chain links TRBV7-2 to TRBJ2-7; 8 positions agree with TRBD1. The germline V gene has CDR1 SGHTA and CDR2 FQGNSA. This CDR3 contains 15 residues. Trimming removed 5 bases from V and 7 bases from J; junction bases left unmatched: 13. Written as DNA, the CDR3 is TGTGCCAGCAGCAAGCCAGGGGGCCCATTGTCGGAGCAGTACTTC. This sequence encodes CASSKPGGPLSEQYF.

This chain connects TRBV7-8 to TRBJ2-7; 7 nucleotides line up with TRBD1. The CDR3 sequence is 14 residues long. The V gene's germline CDR1 is SGHVS and CDR2 FQNEAQ. V lost 1 base and J lost 1; bases outside the gene matches: 1. CDR3 in DNA: TGTGCCAGCAGCTTAGTGGGACAGTCCTACGAGCAGTACTTC. It yields the protein CASSLVGQSYEQYF.

A few counts support this clone. The J gene is TRBJ1-2, the V gene TRBV5-8; a possible D gene is TRBD1 (5 bases). The CDR3 spans 14 residues. The V end was cut by 0 bases, the J end by 4 bases, with 10 bases between. Per germline, CDR1 SGHTS and CDR2 YDEGEE. The CDR3 nucleotides are TGTGCCAGCAGCTTGGTCGTGGGGGGCTATGGCTACACCTTC. This encodes CASSLVVGGYGYTF. The whole variable domain, remainder taken from reference TRBV5-8 and TRBJ1-2, is EAGVTQSPTHLIKTRGQQATLRCSPISGHTSVYWYQQALGLGLQFLLWYDEGEERNRGNFPPRFSGRQFPNYSSELNVNALELEDSALYLCASSLVVGGYGYTFGSGTRLTVV.

The chain combines TRBV7-2 with TRBJ1-5; the D is unclear. CDR3 size: 15 residues. CDR1 and CDR2 (germline): SGHTA, FQGNSA. Trimming removed 2 bases from V and 9 bases from J, with 17 bases in between. CDR3 DNA sequence: TGTGCCAGCAGCTTATCTTTAACAGCGAGCGGGCCCCAGCATTTT. It encodes CASSLSLTASGPQHF.